The 27 T cell receptor beta chains below come from one sample, sequenced in a study of Graves' ophthalmopathy and Graves' hyperthyroidism. Amplification of TCR beta CDR3 regions used RNA transcripts. HTBI primers primed a first-round RT-PCR, and a second-round multiplex PCR followed. TCRdb independently ran MiXCR on the multiplex PCR reads; one entry per CDR3 protein. The profile shows hundreds of thousands of distinct CDR3 sequences, about 20% of them singletons. Sequenced material: peripheral blood. The origin of the receptors is a woman aged 18-29 years with stable Graves' hyperthyroidism. Some clones in this sample may be carry-over from other donors' samples.

The chain links TRBV19 to TRBJ1-2; D gene unclear. CDR3 length equals 15 residues. V was pared by 1 base and J by 4 bases, with 13 bases between. Looked up from germline, CDR1 is LNHDA and CDR2 is SQIVND (reference sequence). The CDR3 spells CASSIVPSPGYGYTF. DNA for the CDR3: TGTGCCAGTAGTATAGTCCCCAGCCCAGGCTATGGCTACACCTTC. The variable domain in full, completed from reference TRBV19 and TRBJ1-2, reads DGGITQSPKYLFRKEGQNVTLSCEQNLNHDAMYWYRQDPGQGLRLIYYSQIVNDFQKGDIAEGYSVSREKKESFPLTVTSAQKNPTAFYLCASSIVPSPGYGYTFGSGTRLTVV.

This clonotype came up many times. J is TRBJ2-5 and V is TRBV5-6; maybe TRBD2 (6 bases). With 3 bases removed from V and 1 base from J, the gap between germline ends came to 16 bases. Germline lookup yields CDR1 SGHDT and CDR2 YYEEEE. CDR3 length equals 16 residues. CDR3 DNA: TGTGCCAGCAGCTCCAGTGATCGGGGGAGCCAAGAGACCCAGTACTTC. Residues: CASSSSDRGSQETQYF.

This sequence joins TRBV24-1 and TRBJ1-1, with D unclear. Trimming cost V 4 bases and J 4 bases, with 18 bases left between them. The length of the CDR3 is 16 residues. The V gene's germline CDR1 is KGHDR and CDR2 SFDVKD. CDR3: CATSERRPRVGTEAFF. DNA of the CDR3: TGTGCCACCAGTGAACGTCGACCAAGGGTGGGCACTGAAGCTTTCTTT.

V and J are TRBV27 and TRBJ1-2, with a possible D match to TRBD1 (5 bases). The CDR3 extends over 17 amino acids. Germline V gives CDR1 MNHEY, CDR2 SMNVEV (reference sequence). V dropped 5 bases and J dropped 4 bases, with 23 bases sitting between them. The CDR3 DNA follows: TGTGCCAGCAGTCCCCCCCTGGGGGTGGGGTCTGGCTATGGCTACACCTTC. It is translated as CASSPPLGVGSGYGYTF.

This clonotype was recorded many times. The chain employs TRBV7-9 and TRBJ2-7, with TRBD2 as a possible D gene (6 bases). From germline, CDR1 is SEHNR and CDR2 FQNEAQ (reference sequence). CDR3 length: 14 amino acids. Trimming removed 5 bases from V and 5 bases from J, with 16 bases in between. The CDR3: CASSRTRGYDEQYF. The CDR3 DNA is TGTGCCAGCAGCCGAACACGGGGGTATGACGAGCAGTACTTC.

This clonotype was seen ten or more times. The rearrangement uses TRBV19 and TRBJ2-7; TRBD2 aligns across 7 bases. Germline CDR1 is LNHDA and CDR2 is SQIVND (reference sequence). CDR3 size: 15 residues. J gave up 2 bases and V 5 bases, and 9 bases lay outside the gene matches. This chain's CDR3 is CASSQPGLTAYEQYF. CDR3 DNA: TGTGCCAGTAGTCAACCGGGACTAACCGCCTACGAGCAGTACTTC.

This clonotype appeared many times. The chain is built from TRBV6-5 and TRBJ1-1; D is unresolved. The CDR3 totals 13 residues. The V gene lost 6 bases and the J gene lost 0 bases, with 8 bases spanning the gap. Germline values: CDR1 MNHEY, CDR2 SVGAGI. The CDR3 protein is CASRPVLNTEAFF. The CDR3 region has the DNA TGTGCCAGCAGGCCCGTGTTGAACACTGAAGCTTTCTTT.

This chain uses TRBV18 with TRBJ2-7, with TRBD2 matching 10 bases. V gave up 0 bases and J gave up 5 bases; unmatched junction bases: 7. There are 16 residues in the CDR3. Per germline, CDR1 KGHSH and CDR2 LQKENI. The CDR3 DNA follows: TGTGCCAGCTCACCACCGTTGGCTAGCGGGAGCCACGAGCAGTACGTC. Its translation is CASSPPLASGSHEQYV.

This clonotype appeared many times. This chain links TRBV20-1 with TRBJ1-5; TRBD1 is a possible D gene (5 bases). V shed 6 bases and J shed 7 bases, with 16 bases lying between them. The CDR3 covers 13 residues. Per germline, CDR1 DFQATT and CDR2 SNEGSKA (reference sequence). DNA for the CDR3: TGCAGTGCAAATGGGGCGAATGACCAGCCCCAGCATTTT. It encodes CSANGANDQPQHF.

This clonotype was counted at least ten times. This rearrangement joins TRBV12-3 or TRBV12-4 to TRBJ2-4, with a tentative D call TRBD2 (5 bases). The CDR3 runs 17 residues. Trimming removed 3 bases at V and 0 bases at J, with 15 bases between. Here the CDR3 DNA reads TGTGCCAGCAGTTTTGAGGGAGCCCTCCTAGCCAAAAACATTCAGTACTTC. Translated: CASSFEGALLAKNIQYF.

The chain combines TRBV6-5 with TRBJ2-7; D unresolved. Germline V gene data show CDR1 as MNHEY and CDR2 as SVGAGI. V shed 0 bases and J shed 5 bases, with 14 bases lying between them. The CDR3 is made up of 15 amino acids. CDR3 residues: CASSYSGELTDEQYF. For the CDR3, the DNA is TGTGCCAGCAGTTACTCTGGGGAACTAACGGACGAGCAGTACTTC.

The V call is TRBV4-1, the J call TRBJ2-7; D is unclear. Looked up from germline, CDR1 is MGHRA and CDR2 is YSYEKL. Trimming shortened V by 0 bases and J by 2 bases, and 8 bases separated the two germline ends. The CDR3 covers 14 residues. For the CDR3, the DNA is TGCGCCAGCAGCCAAGAGGGCAACGCCTACGAGCAGTACTTC. Its translation: CASSQEGNAYEQYF.

This clonotype was found once. This clone may be a read error of a much larger clone one base away. The chain uses TRBV24-1 and TRBJ2-7; possibly TRBD1 for D (5 bases). Trimming stripped 6 bases from V and 5 bases from J, with 19 bases between. Germline V gene sequence: CDR1 KGHDR, CDR2 SFDVKD. This CDR3 is built from 15 residues. The chain's CDR3 is CATSNSVQGGDEQYF. The CDR3 DNA reads as TGTGCCACCAGTAATTCCGTTCAGGGTGGGGACGAGCAGTACTTC.

Of note for this clonotype: A much more abundant neighbour one base away suggests this may be a read error. Here the CDR3 omits its conserved ending phenylalanine or tryptophan, so a read error is the likely source. The chain carries TRBV7-2 and TRBJ2-7; a possible D gene is TRBD2 (7 bases). Deletions cut 3 bases from V and 4 bases from J, with 13 bases between. The CDR3 sequence is 14 residues long. Germline V gene data show CDR1 as SGHTA and CDR2 as FQGNSA. CDR3 loop: CASSLGGAFYEQYY. For the CDR3, the DNA is TGTGCCAGCAGCTTGGGGGGGGCCTTTTACGAGCAGTACTAC.

The rearrangement uses TRBV20-1 and TRBJ1-2, with D unresolved. Germline V gives CDR1 DFQATT, CDR2 SNEGSKA (reference sequence). The CDR3 sequence is 8 residues long. The DNA of the CDR3 is TGCAGCGCGATTGGCTACACCTTC. It is translated as CSAIGYTF.

This clonotype was observed a handful of times. This chain uses TRBV20-1 with TRBJ2-7; TRBD2 might be the D (6 bases). CDR3 length equals 16 residues. Germline loops: CDR1 DFQATT, CDR2 SNEGSKA (reference sequence). V lost 4 bases to trimming and J lost 2 bases, with 21 bases between them. CDR3 sequence: CSANSRARWGAYEQYF. In DNA, the CDR3 is TGCAGTGCTAACTCCCGAGCTAGATGGGGGGCCTACGAGCAGTACTTC.

This clonotype has at least ten counts. The chain carries TRBV6-5 and TRBJ1-2; no clear D gene. Germline V gene data show CDR1 as MNHEY and CDR2 as SVGAGI. The CDR3 totals 15 residues. With 2 bases removed from V and 2 bases from J, the gap between germline ends came to 12 bases. The CDR3 protein is CASSYRTGGNYGYTF. CDR3 DNA sequence: TGTGCCAGCAGTTACCGGACGGGAGGCAACTATGGCTACACCTTC.

This clonotype was seen a single time. A much larger clone sits a single nucleotide away, making a read error possible. This chain joins TRBV27 and TRBJ2-7; D gene uncertain. Germline CDR1 and CDR2: MNHEY and SMNVEV (reference sequence). The CDR3 length is 12 residues. The CDR3 is CASSLADGEPYF. CDR3 DNA: TGTGCCAGCAGTTTAGCCGACGGCGAGCCGTACTTC.

This chain joins TRBV19 and TRBJ2-2, with 8 bases lining up with TRBD2. This CDR3 contains 15 residues. Germline V gives CDR1 LNHDA, CDR2 SQIVND (reference sequence). Trimming took 3 bases from V and 5 from J; bases not matched to a gene: 5. CDR3 coding DNA: TGTGCCAGTAGTATTGCAGCGGGGGAGACCGGGGAGCTGTTTTTT. Translation gives CASSIAAGETGELFF.

The chain recombines TRBV9 with TRBJ1-1; D possibly corresponds to TRBD1 (6 bases). This CDR3 is 15 amino acids long. Trimming cost V 3 bases and J 0 bases, with 12 bases left between them. Germline CDR1 is SGDLS and CDR2 is YYNGEE. Written as DNA, the CDR3 is TGTGCCAGCAGCGCCCGAACAGGGATGAACACTGAAGCTTTCTTT. Protein: CASSARTGMNTEAFF.

This clonotype was seen at least ten times. V gene TRBV7-9 combines with J gene TRBJ1-1, with D tentatively TRBD1 (5 bases). Germline CDR1 and CDR2: SEHNR and FQNEAQ (reference sequence). V lost 7 bases and J 7 bases, leaving 13 bases between the germline ends. There are 12 residues in the CDR3. For the CDR3, the DNA is TGTGCCAGCATGCCTTTGACAGTTGAAGCTTTCTTT. Residues: CASMPLTVEAFF.

This clonotype was found a few times. The chain combines TRBV12-3 or TRBV12-4 with TRBJ2-5; D is perhaps TRBD2 (6 bases). The CDR3 consists of 16 residues. Trimming took off 3 bases at V and 2 bases at J, with 16 bases between the two ends. The CDR3 spells CASSFPAGSPQETQYF. CDR3 bases: TGTGCCAGCAGTTTCCCCGCGGGAAGCCCACAAGAGACCCAGTACTTC.

This clonotype appeared a few times. The rearrangement uses TRBV2 and TRBJ2-5, with no clear D. This CDR3 is built from 12 residues. V dropped 4 bases and J dropped 7 bases, with 10 bases sitting between them. Germline lookup yields CDR1 SNHLY and CDR2 FYNNEI. The CDR3 spells CASSAGPGTQYF. The CDR3 DNA follows: TGTGCCAGCAGTGCCGGGCCGGGGACCCAGTACTTC.

The sample holds many counts of this clonotype. The chain links TRBV27 to TRBJ1-1; possibly TRBD1 for D (5 bases). Germline V gene sequence: CDR1 MNHEY, CDR2 SMNVEV (reference sequence). The germline V and J ends were trimmed by 5 bases and 5 bases, with 18 bases remaining between them. This CDR3 is built from 15 residues. The CDR3 DNA is TGTGCCAGCAGTGCCCCTCAAGGGGCTACGACTGAAGCTTTCTTT. Translating it yields CASSAPQGATTEAFF.

The chain is built from TRBV12-3 or TRBV12-4 and TRBJ1-2; D might be TRBD1 (5 bases). Trimming left V 7 bases short and J 1 base short, with 16 bases between. This CDR3 has 15 residues. This CDR3 reads CASKLSGALNYGYTF. DNA for the CDR3: TGTGCCAGCAAATTGAGTGGGGCCCTTAACTATGGCTACACCTTC.

Ten or more counts support this clonotype. This chain connects TRBV20-1 to TRBJ1-1; D perhaps matches TRBD1 (5 bases). The V gene's germline CDR1 is DFQATT and CDR2 SNEGSKA (reference sequence). The CDR3 is 13 residues long. The germline V and J ends were trimmed by 0 bases and 6 bases, with 11 bases remaining between them. For the CDR3, the DNA is TGCAGTGCTAGAGAGAGGGGAATCCCTGAAGCTTTCTTT. This translates into CSARERGIPEAFF.

This clonotype was detected many times. The chain uses TRBV11-1 and TRBJ2-5, with TRBD2 identical over 12 bases. Trimming removed 4 bases from V and 3 bases from J; junction bases left unmatched: 3. CDR1 SGHAT and CDR2 FQDESV come from the germline V gene (reference sequence). This CDR3 comprises 15 residues. Here the CDR3 reads CASSSSSGGEETQYF. The CDR3 coding sequence is TGTGCCAGCAGCTCCTCTAGCGGGGGGGAAGAGACCCAGTACTTC.